These 20 T cell receptor beta chains came from one sample sequenced in a study of lymphopenia after photon versus proton radiotherapy. Here immunoSEQ multiplex PCR was the method, and the copy in TCRdb shows in-frame clones only, minus some. The sample records roughly 150,000 clones, less than 90% being singletons. The sequencing used peripheral blood, collected from a patient treated with photon-based radiotherapy. These receptors came from a man aged 45-60 years with gastric cancer.

This chain connects TRBV28 to TRBJ1-2; D not resolved. CDR1 is MDHEN and CDR2 is SYDVKM in the germline V gene. The CDR3 length is 12 residues. The V and J ends lost 0 bases and 4 bases respectively, with 3 bases between them. CDR3 sequence (DNA): TGTGCCAGCAGTTTATGGTCCTATGGCTACACCTTC. Translation: CASSLWSYGYTF.

This clone appeared a single time. The chain has TRBV6-5 and TRBJ1-2, with D possibly being TRBD1 (5 bases). Per the germline V gene, CDR1 is MNHEY and CDR2 is SVGAGI. V was pared by 9 bases and J by 2 bases, with 19 bases between. The length of the CDR3 is 15 residues. CDR3 nucleotides: TGTGCCAGTTGGGCCCTAGGGGCAGGGAACTATGGCTACACCTTC. Translating it yields CASWALGAGNYGYTF.

The V call is TRBV30, the J call TRBJ1-1; D is perhaps TRBD1 (5 bases). The V gene lost 0 bases and the J gene lost 0 bases, with 14 bases spanning the gap. From germline, CDR1 is GTSNPN and CDR2 SVGIG (reference sequence). This CDR3 is built from 16 residues. In nucleotides, the CDR3 is TGTGCCTGGAGTGTTCCCGGAAGGGGAATGAACACTGAAGCTTTCTTT. It codes for CAWSVPGRGMNTEAFF.

This chain joins TRBV30 and TRBJ1-6; the D is unclear. The CDR3 is made up of 12 amino acids. Looked up from germline, CDR1 is GTSNPN and CDR2 is SVGIG (reference sequence). With 2 bases removed from V and 9 bases from J, the gap between germline ends came to 8 bases. Here the CDR3 reads CAWSNEGSPLHF. CDR3 nucleotides: TGTGCCTGGAGTAATGAGGGTTCACCCCTCCACTTT.

The rearrangement links TRBV5-6 to TRBJ1-5, with D maybe TRBD1 (5 bases). V lost 1 base, J lost 0 bases, and 8 bases lay in between. This CDR3 contains 15 residues. Germline-derived CDR1 and CDR2 are SGHDT and YYEEEE. The CDR3 nucleotides read TGTGCCAGCAGCTTGAGGGGTTATAGCAATCAGCCCCAGCATTTT. Its translation: CASSLRGYSNQPQHF.

V usage is TRBV4-1 and J usage is TRBJ2-7; 9 positions agree with TRBD1. CDR1 and CDR2 from the germline V gene are MGHRA and YSYEKL. V gave up 1 base and J gave up 4 bases; unmatched junction bases: 5. The CDR3 has 15 residues. The CDR3 DNA reads TGCGCCAGCAGCCAAGCACAGGGGGCCGGGTACGAGCAGTACTTC. Translating it yields CASSQAQGAGYEQYF.

This CDR3 is CASSRAGRVSYNEQFF. The CDR3, as DNA: TGTGCCAGCAGCCGCGCCGGGAGGGTGTCCTACAATGAGCAGTTCTTC. The V gene is TRBV7-9, the J gene TRBJ2-1; 8 bases are shared with TRBD2. V lost 5 bases and J lost 1; bases outside the gene matches: 7. This CDR3 has 16 residues. Germline-derived CDR1 and CDR2 are SEHNR and FQNEAQ (reference sequence).

The chain carries TRBV5-1 and TRBJ2-1; 15 bases line up with TRBD2. The CDR3 sequence is 17 residues long. Trimming at V came to 7 bases and at J to 4 bases, leaving 9 bases not matched to a gene. Germline V lookup: CDR1 SGHRS, CDR2 YFSETQ. This chain's CDR3 is CASAGLAGGMGYNEQFF. The CDR3 DNA reads TGCGCCAGCGCGGGACTAGCGGGAGGAATGGGTTACAATGAGCAGTTCTTC.

The chain carries TRBV6-5 and TRBJ1-1, with TRBD1 matching over 8 bases. The CDR3 length is 15 residues. Germline V lookup: CDR1 MNHEY, CDR2 SVGAGI. The V gene end was trimmed by 8 bases and the J gene end by 1 base; junction bases not matched to a gene: 9. The CDR3 reads CASAPPGTGNTEAFF. CDR3 nucleotides: TGTGCCAGCGCTCCCCCAGGGACAGGGAACACTGAAGCTTTCTTT.

This clone was seen a single time. The rearrangement joins TRBV6-1 to TRBJ2-6, with D tentatively TRBD1 or TRBD2 (5 bases each). V dropped 2 bases and J dropped 0 bases, with 11 bases sitting between them. This CDR3 contains 17 residues. CDR1 is MNHNS, CDR2 SASEGT, per germline. CDR3 loop: CASSEYRGPSGANVLTF. Written as DNA, the CDR3 is TGTGCCAGCAGTGAATATCGGGGCCCCTCTGGGGCCAACGTCCTGACTTTC.

The CDR3 region has the DNA TGTGCCAGCAGCGCTGCGGGGGTTGGAGATACGCAGTATTTT. Its protein is CASSAAGVGDTQYF. The chain has TRBV7-9 and TRBJ2-3, with 7 bases that match TRBD2. This CDR3 is 14 amino acids long. Losses at the gene ends were 5 bases for V and 5 bases for J; bases not matched to a gene: 7. The V gene's germline CDR1 is SEHNR and CDR2 FQNEAQ (reference sequence).

The J gene is TRBJ1-2, the V gene TRBV19; D gene ambiguous. The CDR3 is 16 amino acids. Germline-derived CDR1 and CDR2 are LNHDA and SQIVND (reference sequence). Trimming left V 3 bases short and J 4 bases short, with 18 bases between. Here the CDR3 reads CASSIRASQTFYGYTF. In DNA, the CDR3 is TGTGCCAGTAGTATCCGGGCCAGCCAGACTTTCTATGGCTACACCTTC.

This sequence joins TRBV7-6 and TRBJ2-7; the D gene is possibly TRBD2 (6 bases). The CDR3 is 14 residues long. Germline CDR1 is SGHVS and CDR2 is FNYEAQ. Between the trimmed V and J ends, which lost 5 bases and 2 bases, there was a span of 13 bases. CDR3 coding DNA: TGTGCCAGCAGCGACCGGGACTCCGCCTACGAGCAGTACTTC. This codes for CASSDRDSAYEQYF.

The V call is TRBV18, the J call TRBJ1-3; 9 nucleotides line up with TRBD1. Germline lookup yields CDR1 KGHSH and CDR2 LQKENI. With V trimmed by 3 bases and J by 2 bases, 5 bases remained unmatched. This CDR3 region has 16 residues. CDR3 DNA: TGTGCCAGCTCACCGATACAGGGGGCGACTGGAAACACCATATATTTT. Protein sequence: CASSPIQGATGNTIYF. The variable domain in full, with the rest retrieved from reference TRBV18 and TRBJ1-3, is NAGVMQNPRHLVRRRGQEARLRCSPMKGHSHVYWYRQLPEEGLKFMVYLQKENIIDESGMPKERFSAEFPKEGPSILRIQQVVRGDSAAYFCASSPIQGATGNTIYFGEGSWLTVV.

This clone qualifies as medium-sized (0.01 to 0.1%). This chain joins TRBV19 and TRBJ1-5; 9 nucleotides agree with TRBD1. The germline CDR1 and CDR2 sequences are LNHDA and SQIVND (reference sequence). The CDR3 consists of 15 residues. The V segment lost 5 bases and the J segment 6 bases; nucleotides outside the gene matches: 8. The CDR3 coding sequence is TGTGCCAGTAGTTCCACAGGGGGCTTGAGTCAGCCCCAGCATTTT. Its translation is CASSSTGGLSQPQHF.

J is TRBJ2-2 and V is TRBV27; the match to TRBD1 covers 7 bases. The CDR3 length is 14 residues. Trimming at V came to 2 bases and at J to 6 bases, leaving 3 bases not matched to a gene. Germline V gene lookup returns CDR1 MNHEY and CDR2 SMNVEV (reference sequence). CDR3 sequence: CASSLGTGAGELFF. Written as DNA, the CDR3 is TGTGCCAGCAGTTTAGGTACAGGGGCCGGGGAGCTGTTTTTT.

As DNA, the CDR3 is TGCGCCAGCAGGGACAACAACTTGTTCGGTCAGCCCCAGCATTTT. Encoded protein: CASRDNNLFGQPQHF. The V gene is TRBV10-2, the J gene TRBJ1-5; tentative D call: TRBD1 (5 bases). Germline CDR1 WSHSY, CDR2 SAAADI. CDR3 length: 15 amino acids. The V end was cut by 6 bases, the J end by 6 bases, with 18 bases between.

As to this clone: The identical CDR3 is also encoded by other nucleotide sequences in the sample. The CDR3 DNA is TGTGCCATCAGTGGGGGCAGAAACACTGAAGCTTTCTTT. This encodes CAISGGRNTEAFF. The chain employs TRBV10-3 and TRBJ1-1; weak D call: TRBD1 (5 bases). The ends were cut back, 4 bases at V and 2 bases at J, with 8 bases in the middle. CDR3 length: 13 residues. The germline V gene has CDR1 ENHRY and CDR2 SYGVKD.

The V call is TRBV18, the J call TRBJ2-7; TRBD1 might be the D (5 bases). V was trimmed by 3 bases and J by 1 base, leaving 10 bases between them. This CDR3 region has 14 residues. Germline values: CDR1 KGHSH, CDR2 LQKENI. CDR3 in DNA: TGTGCCAGCTCACCCTCCACAGGTTCCTACGAGCAGTACTTC. Translating gives CASSPSTGSYEQYF.

This clone was recorded a few times. For the CDR3, the DNA is TGCGCCAGCAGCTCCGGGACAGGGCCCTTTGGGGCCAAAAACATTCAGTACTTC. Translation gives CASSSGTGPFGAKNIQYF. The chain links TRBV5-1 to TRBJ2-4; 9 bases are a match to TRBD1. J gave up 1 base and V 3 bases, and 11 bases lay outside the gene matches. There are 18 residues in the CDR3. Germline V gene lookup returns CDR1 SGHRS and CDR2 YFSETQ.